Listed below are T cell receptor beta chains from one sample, sequenced in a study of T cell repertoires in cytomegalovirus infection. Via MiXCR, TCRdb re-called the reads, giving one row per CDR3 protein. The repertoire has roughly 310,000 distinct CDR3 sequences, about a sixth of them found once; the top ten carry around 13%. The sequencing sample was made of PBMCs. Receptor source: a human donor in good health (CMV status not recorded). Some clones in this sample may be carry-over from other donors' samples. CDR3s include the opening cysteine and the closing phenylalanine or tryptophan. Each record gives: D gene, CDR3 length, V gene, J gene, clone size, CDR3 protein, CDR3 DNA. The D gene is left open where the match is weak. The size entry is marked missing in some rows and otherwise reads once, few, many or a size class.

.,13,TRBV28,TRBJ1-1,.,CASSAFDRLGAFF,TGTGCCAGCAGTGCCTTCGACAGGCTGGGAGCTTTCTTT
.,13,TRBV20-1,TRBJ2-5,.,CSAPTDTQETQYF,TGCAGTGCCCCGACAGATACCCAAGAGACCCAGTACTTC
.,13,TRBV13,TRBJ1-2,.,CASGARGDYGYTF,TGTGCCAGCGGTGCCAGAGGGGACTATGGCTACACCTTC
.,15,TRBV20-1,TRBJ2-1,few,CSARETGTLVNEQFF,TGCAGTGCTAGAGAAACAGGGACTTTAGTCAATGAGCAGTTCTTC
.,17,TRBV5-5,TRBJ2-3,few,CASSLGVAGAARDTQYF,TGTGCCAGCAGCTTGGGAGTTGCGGGGGCCGCGAGGGATACGCAGTATTTT
.,11,TRBV4-2,TRBJ2-7,.,CASSQQGEQYF,TGTGCCAGCAGCCAACAGGGGGAGCAGTACTTC
.,15,TRBV7-2,TRBJ1-5,many,CASSDVHYSNQPQHF,TGTGCCAGCAGCGATGTCCATTATAGCAATCAGCCCCAGCATTTT
TRBD1,11,TRBV29-1,TRBJ1-1,.,CSVLTGAEAFF,TGCAGCGTCTTAACAGGGGCTGAAGCTTTCTTT
.,11,TRBV10-3,TRBJ2-5,many,CAIKGPETQYF,TGTGCCATCAAGGGGCCGGAGACCCAGTACTTC
.,16,TRBV20-1,TRBJ2-2,.,CSAAAFGVANTGELFF,TGCAGTGCCGCTGCATTCGGGGTGGCGAACACCGGGGAGCTGTTTTTT
TRBD1,16,TRBV12-3/TRBV12-4,TRBJ2-6,.,CASSRDRGHGANVLTF,TGTGCCAGCAGTCGGGACAGGGGGCATGGGGCCAACGTCCTGACTTTC
.,12,TRBV4-1,TRBJ1-2,.,CASSQASYGYTF,TGCGCCAGCAGCCAAGCCTCGTATGGCTACACCTTC
.,16,TRBV5-4,TRBJ2-1,.,CASSLAGAGARGEQFF,TGTGCCAGCAGCTTGGCCGGTGCGGGGGCCCGCGGTGAGCAGTTCTTC
TRBD2,15,TRBV7-3,TRBJ2-2,few,CASSLAGLAPGELFF,TGTGCCAGCAGCTTAGCGGGACTAGCCCCCGGGGAGCTGTTTTTT
.,15,TRBV2,TRBJ1-5,few,CASRLDRGSNQPQHF,TGTGCCAGCAGGCTGGACAGAGGTAGCAATCAGCCCCAGCATTTT
TRBD2,15,TRBV7-8,TRBJ2-5,many,CASSTGTRSRETQYF,TGTGCCAGCAGCACCGGGACTAGGTCGAGGGAGACCCAGTACTTC
TRBD1,17,TRBV5-5,TRBJ2-3,.,CASSLEYRGPDPDTQYF,TGTGCCAGCAGCTTGGAGTACAGGGGCCCAGATCCAGATACGCAGTATTTT
.,15,TRBV5-4,TRBJ1-2,few,CASSPSGDWNYGYTF,TGTGCCAGCAGCCCCTCGGGAGATTGGAACTATGGCTACACCTTC
.,15,TRBV28,TRBJ2-3,few,CASSFTSGDTDTQYF,TGTGCCAGCAGTTTTACCTCGGGCGACACAGATACGCAGTATTTT
.,15,TRBV19,TRBJ1-2,few,CASSRQGTQNYGYTF,TGTGCCAGTAGTCGGCAGGGGACACAAAACTATGGCTACACCTTC
.,15,TRBV7-2,TRBJ1-6,many,CASSRGAPSSSPLHF,TGTGCCAGCAGCCGTGGGGCCCCCTCTAGTTCACCCCTCCACTTT
TRBD2,18,TRBV5-1,TRBJ2-2,few,CASSLLAGGFGDTGELFF,TGCGCCAGCAGCTTGCTAGCGGGGGGCTTTGGCGACACCGGGGAGCTGTTTTTT
.,14,TRBV28,TRBJ1-3,many,CASGGQYPGNTIYF,TGTGCCAGCGGCGGGCAGTATCCTGGAAACACCATATATTTT
.,13,TRBV29-1,TRBJ1-3,.,CSVAEFSGNTIYF,TGCAGCGTTGCAGAGTTCTCTGGAAACACCATATATTTT
TRBD1,15,TRBV13,TRBJ1-1,few,CASTRQGRMNTEAFF,TGTGCCAGCACCAGACAGGGTCGCATGAACACTGAAGCTTTCTTT
TRBD1,21,TRBV2,TRBJ2-2,few,CASSRQGAGPPSVPNTGELFF,TGTGCCAGCAGTCGACAGGGGGCCGGACCCCCTAGCGTCCCGAACACCGGGGAGCTGTTTTTT
TRBD1,18,TRBV19,TRBJ2-5,few,CASSIELNQGARKETQYF,TGTGCCAGTAGTATAGAGCTCAATCAGGGGGCCAGGAAAGAGACCCAGTACTTC